The table lists the clone carrying this TCR beta chain with many counts. Germline V gene sequence: CDR1 SGHAT, CDR2 FQNNGV. V was cut by 5 bases and J by 2 bases, with 17 bases left in between. The CDR3 is 16 amino acids. Whoever was chosen for sequencing had shown CD8+CD57+ cell expansion by flow cytometry. This sample is part of a study of CD8+CD57+ T cells in acquired aplastic anemia. Study overall: Sorted CD4+ and CD8+ cells gave an average of approximately 3.1 ug of DNA.

Using genomic DNA as the template, TCR beta VDJ and CDR3 profiling was carried out. TCRdb processed the reads anew with MiXCR; each CDR3 protein has one entry. The data hold about 190,000 distinct CDR3 sequences, with less than 60% observed a single time. Source material: sorted CD4+, CD8+, or CD8+CD57+ T cells (not recorded which) from PBMCs. The V call is TRBV11-2, the J call TRBJ2-3, with D perhaps TRBD1 or TRBD2 (7 bases each). The source is a human donor with aplastic anemia. The CDR3 here is CASSLQGGGFTDTQYF. CDR3 DNA sequence: TGTGCCAGCAGCCTCCAGGGGGGAGGGTTCACAGATACGCAGTATTTT.